This T cell receptor beta chain was captured in a study of control samples from healthy donors and cancer patients. Profiled with immunoSEQ multiplex PCR; TCRdb holds only in-frame clones, not every one. This repertoire shows 150,000 to 200,000 clones, about 92% found once; its top ten account for 1.4%. The V gene's germline CDR1 is SGDLS and CDR2 YYNGEE. Trimming cost V 7 bases and J 4 bases, with 17 bases left between them. The CDR3 totals 14 residues. This sequence originates from a man aged 25 to 40 in good health. Sequencing was carried out using blood. The J gene is TRBJ1-2, the V gene TRBV9; no firm D call. The CDR3 nucleotides read TGTGCCAGCGGGGAAAGCGGCAGACCCTATGGCTACACCTTC. Amino acids: CASGESGRPYGYTF.